Presented here are 4 T cell receptor beta chains from one specimen sequenced in a study of blood T cell repertoires in COVID-19. Only in-frame clones appear in the TCRdb table, and some are missing; sequencing was by immunoSEQ multiplex PCR. Among some 240,000 clones listed, 89% were seen once. The sequencing sample was made of peripheral blood. These receptors were taken from a woman in her thirties or forties who had recovered from COVID-19.

The V gene is TRBV7-6, the J gene TRBJ2-7, with D possibly being TRBD2 (7 bases). Trimming took 5 bases from V and 6 from J, leaving 20 bases between them. The CDR3 length is 15 residues. Germline lookup yields CDR1 SGHVS and CDR2 FNYEAQ. The CDR3 nucleotides read TGTGCCAGCAGCCCTAAGGTGGGGGGGCTTCCCGAGCAGTACTTC. This translates into CASSPKVGGLPEQYF.

This chain uses TRBV5-1 with TRBJ2-1, with D unresolved. There are 15 residues in the CDR3. CDR1 SGHRS and CDR2 YFSETQ come from the germline V gene. V was pared by 1 base and J by 5 bases, with 13 bases between. The CDR3 reads CASSLNRLSHNEQFF. The CDR3 nucleotides are TGCGCCAGCAGCTTGAATAGATTGTCCCACAATGAGCAGTTCTTC.

V gene TRBV6-5 combines with J gene TRBJ2-4; possibly TRBD1 for D (6 bases). The CDR3 spans 16 residues. The V gene lost 0 bases and the J gene lost 2 bases, with 11 bases spanning the gap. CDR1 MNHEY and CDR2 SVGAGI come from the germline V gene. CDR3 DNA sequence: TGTGCCAGCAGTTACTCGGGGGCTTTACCCAAAAACATTCAGTACTTC. Its protein product is CASSYSGALPKNIQYF.

This clone was seen a single time. V and J are TRBV7-8 and TRBJ2-7; D is ambiguous. The CDR3 covers 17 residues. Germline CDR1 and CDR2: SGHVS and FQNEAQ. V lost 1 base and J lost 2, with 18 bases in between. The CDR3 nucleotides read TGTGCCAGCAGCTTAGGTCTTGTCCGCCTTACTCCCTACGAGCAGTACGTC. This codes for CASSLGLVRLTPYEQYV.